These 2 T cell receptor beta chains share one sample of origin, sequenced in a study of blood T cells in healthy people across ages. A second PCR, run for roughly 6 to 11 cycles, used a sample-barcoded 5' primer plus a J-beta primer mix. A single record per CDR3 protein comes from TCRdb applying MiXCR to the 5' RACE reads. The table includes hundreds of thousands of distinct CDR3 sequences, roughly 60% detected once. The sequencing sample was made of blood. Source of these receptors: a man younger than 40 in good health.

The chain is built from TRBV30 and TRBJ1-2; D gene unclear. The CDR3 length is 12 residues. CDR1 and CDR2 (germline): GTSNPN, SVGIG (reference sequence). The V end lost 3 bases, the J end lost 7 bases, and 12 bases lay between the germline ends. DNA for the CDR3: TGTGCCTGGAGAAAGGGTCGCTTTGGCTACACCTTC. Protein: CAWRKGRFGYTF.

The chain is built from TRBV7-2 and TRBJ2-1; tentative D call: TRBD2 (6 bases). The CDR3 spans 13 residues. V was clipped by 0 bases and J by 9 bases, with 9 bases between them. Germline loops: CDR1 SGHTA, CDR2 FQGNSA. CDR3 in DNA: TGTGCCAGCAGCTTAGCGCAGGAGGGTGAGCAGTTCTTC. This gives the protein CASSLAQEGEQFF.